The T cell receptor (beta chain) under discussion was sequenced for a study of OX40 agonist ivuxolimab in advanced cancers. The wider study: Antecedent anti-PD-1, anti-PD-L1 or anti-CTLA-4 therapy was permissible, with roughly 40% having received some.

This clone was seen a single time. The CDR3 contains 15 residues. CDR1 SGHAT and CDR2 FQNNGV come from the germline V gene. J gave up 0 bases and V 5 bases, and 7 bases lay outside the gene matches. Only in-frame clones appear in the TCRdb table, and some are missing; sequencing was by immunoSEQ multiplex PCR. Of some 60,000 clones listed, about 80% are singletons. The chain couples TRBV11-2 to TRBJ2-7; TRBD2 matches 7 bases. Source: CD4+ or CD8+ T cells sorted from blood, taken in a trial of the OX40 agonist ivuxolimab. The sequence was collected from an adult with an advanced solid tumor such as melanoma, head and neck, liver or kidney cancer. The CDR3 protein is CASSPMERGSYEQYF. CDR3 DNA: TGTGCCAGCAGCCCTATGGAGCGGGGCTCCTACGAGCAGTACTTC.